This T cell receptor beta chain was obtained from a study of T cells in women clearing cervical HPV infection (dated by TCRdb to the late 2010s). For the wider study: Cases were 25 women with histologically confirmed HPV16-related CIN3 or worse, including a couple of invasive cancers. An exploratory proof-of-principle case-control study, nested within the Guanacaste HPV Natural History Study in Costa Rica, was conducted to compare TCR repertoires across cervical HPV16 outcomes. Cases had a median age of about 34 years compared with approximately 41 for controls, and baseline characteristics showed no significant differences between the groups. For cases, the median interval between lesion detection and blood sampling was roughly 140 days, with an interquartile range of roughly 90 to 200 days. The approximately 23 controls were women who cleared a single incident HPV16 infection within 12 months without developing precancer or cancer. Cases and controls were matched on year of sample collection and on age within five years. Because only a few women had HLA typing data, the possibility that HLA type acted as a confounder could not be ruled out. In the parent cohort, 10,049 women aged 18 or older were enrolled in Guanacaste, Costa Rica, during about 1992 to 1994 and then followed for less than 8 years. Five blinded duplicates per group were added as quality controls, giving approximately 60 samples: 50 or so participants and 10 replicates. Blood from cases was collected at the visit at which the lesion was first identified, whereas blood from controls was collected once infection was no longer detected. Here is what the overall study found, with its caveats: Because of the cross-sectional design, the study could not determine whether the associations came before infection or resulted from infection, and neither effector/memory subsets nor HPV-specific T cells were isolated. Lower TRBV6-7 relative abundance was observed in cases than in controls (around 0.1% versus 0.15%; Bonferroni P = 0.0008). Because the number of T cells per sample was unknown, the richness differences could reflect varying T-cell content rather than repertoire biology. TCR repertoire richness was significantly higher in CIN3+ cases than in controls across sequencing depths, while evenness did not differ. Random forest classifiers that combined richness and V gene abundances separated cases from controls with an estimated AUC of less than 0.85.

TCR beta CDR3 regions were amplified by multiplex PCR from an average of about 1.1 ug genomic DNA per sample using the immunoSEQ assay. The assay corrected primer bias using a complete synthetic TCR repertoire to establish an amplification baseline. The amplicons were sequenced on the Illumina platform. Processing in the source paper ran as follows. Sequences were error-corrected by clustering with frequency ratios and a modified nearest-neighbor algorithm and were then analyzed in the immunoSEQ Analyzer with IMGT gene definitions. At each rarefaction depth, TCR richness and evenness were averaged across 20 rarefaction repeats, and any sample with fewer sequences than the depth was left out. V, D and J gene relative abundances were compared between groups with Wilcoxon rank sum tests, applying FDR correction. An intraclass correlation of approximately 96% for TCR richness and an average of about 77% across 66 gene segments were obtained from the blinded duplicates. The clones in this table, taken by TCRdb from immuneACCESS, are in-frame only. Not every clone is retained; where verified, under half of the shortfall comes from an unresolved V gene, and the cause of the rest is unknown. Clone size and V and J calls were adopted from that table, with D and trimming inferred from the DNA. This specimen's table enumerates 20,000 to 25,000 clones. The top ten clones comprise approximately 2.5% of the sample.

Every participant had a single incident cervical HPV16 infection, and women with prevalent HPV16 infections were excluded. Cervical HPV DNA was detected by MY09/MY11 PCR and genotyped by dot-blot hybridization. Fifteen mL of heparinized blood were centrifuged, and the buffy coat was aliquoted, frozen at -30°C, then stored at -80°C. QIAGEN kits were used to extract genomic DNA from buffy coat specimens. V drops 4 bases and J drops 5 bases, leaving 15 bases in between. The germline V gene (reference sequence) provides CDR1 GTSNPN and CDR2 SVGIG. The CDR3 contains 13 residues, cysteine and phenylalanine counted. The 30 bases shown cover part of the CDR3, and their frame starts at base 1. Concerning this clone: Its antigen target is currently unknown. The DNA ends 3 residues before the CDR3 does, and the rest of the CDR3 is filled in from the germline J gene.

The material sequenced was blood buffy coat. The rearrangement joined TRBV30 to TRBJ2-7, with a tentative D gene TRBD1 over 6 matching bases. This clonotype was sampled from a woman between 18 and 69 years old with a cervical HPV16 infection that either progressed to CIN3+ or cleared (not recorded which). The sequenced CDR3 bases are TGTGCCTGGAAAGAGGTGGACAGTGACGAG. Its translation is CAWKEVDSDE. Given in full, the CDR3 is CAWKEVDSDEQYF.